What follows are 17 T cell receptor delta chains derived from one specimen sequenced in a study of delta chains in infants with herpesvirus infections. Reverse transcription of PBMC RNA used primers specific for the gamma and delta chains. TCRdb reanalysed the RT-PCR reads via CATT. Here the sample spans 1,000 to 1,500 delta-chain clones, about 33% being singletons. Sample: peripheral blood, taken at time point 2 of longitudinal follow-up. Receptors originate from a human donor who was a Ugandan infant, either HIV-exposed or HIV-unexposed (not recorded which).

This clone is termed large. One end of the junction is discordant with germline, which a read error may explain. This rearrangement joins TRAV36/DV7 to TRDJ1, with 9 bases aligning to TRDD2. CDR3 length: 17 amino acids. In germline, CDR1 is VTNFRS, CDR2 LTSSGIE (reference sequence). Here the CDR3 reads CAVESEGPSYVRGMPFF. CDR3 in DNA: TGTGCTGTGGAGTCAGAGGGGCCTTCCTACGTGAGGGGGATGCCATTTTTT.

This clone is large within its sample. This rearrangement joins TRDV1 to TRDJ1, with TRDD3 identical over 8 bases. There are 20 residues in the CDR3. V trimming: 3 bases; J trimming: 0 bases; junction bases outside the gene matches: 18. The germline CDR1 and CDR2 sequences are TSWWSYY and QGS. CDR3 nucleotides: TGTGCTCTTGGGGACCCCGGCCTCCTTCTTTACTGGGGGTACACCGATAAACTCATCTTT. Translation gives CALGDPGLLLYWGYTDKLIF.

The CDR3 reads CALGPPTDWGIHTDKLIF. The DNA for the CDR3 is TGTGCTCTTGGGCCGCCTACGGACTGGGGGATACACACCGATAAACTCATCTTT. V and J are TRDV1 and TRDJ1, with 12 nucleotides matching TRDD3. With V trimmed by 5 bases and J by 0 bases, 10 bases remained unmatched. The CDR3 extends over 18 amino acids. CDR1 is TSWWSYY and CDR2 is QGS in the germline V gene.

The chain has TRDV1 and TRDJ1; D perhaps matches TRDD3 (5 bases). V shed 6 bases and J shed 3 bases, with 20 bases lying between them. In germline, CDR1 is TSWWSYY, CDR2 QGS. The CDR3 totals 16 residues. Here the CDR3 reads CALGLYPGYIADKLIF. DNA for the CDR3: TGTGCTCTTGGCCTCTATCCCGGATATATCGCCGATAAACTCATCTTT.

This clone appeared a few times. This rearrangement joins TRDV1 to TRDJ1; possible D gene TRDD3, 6 bases. The CDR3 covers 15 residues. CDR1 and CDR2 (germline): TSWWSYY, QGS. V gave up 1 base and J gave up 1 base, with 10 bases separating them. Here the CDR3 reads CALGEPWGGTDKLIF. The CDR3 coding sequence is TGTGCTCTTGGGGAACCCTGGGGTGGCACCGATAAACTCATCTTT.

A remark on this clone: With only one base between it and a far larger clone, this is likely a read error. This sample includes further DNA sequences coding for the same CDR3. The rearrangement joins TRDV1 to TRDJ3; perhaps TRDD3 as D (5 bases). CDR3 size: 19 residues. CDR1 TSWWSYY and CDR2 QGS come from the germline V gene. This CDR3 reads CALGEWPFTPSWDTRQMFF. CDR3 coding DNA: TGTGCTCTTGGGGAATGGCCTTTTACCCCATCCTGGGACACCCGACAGATGTTTTTT.

The V gene is TRDV1, the J gene TRDJ1; 13 bases fit TRDD3. CDR1 TSWWSYY and CDR2 QGS come from the germline V gene. The CDR3 loop spans 18 amino acids. The junction had 11 bases not matched to a gene; V was cut back by 2 bases and J by 5 bases. CDR3 DNA: TGTGCTCTTGGGGAATCCCTACTGGGGGATACGTTAGGTGATAAACTCATCTTT. It specifies CALGESLLGDTLGDKLIF.

Details on this clone: Other DNA sequences from this sample encode an identical CDR3 as well. V usage is TRDV1 and J usage is TRDJ1; 10 bases align to TRDD3. With V trimmed by 6 bases and J by 0 bases, 31 bases remained unmatched. This CDR3 is built from 24 residues. The germline V gene encodes CDR1 TSWWSYY and CDR2 QGS. CDR3 sequence: CALGSPRENIYWGMAGTYTDKLIF. In nucleotides, the CDR3 is TGTGCTCTTGGCTCCCCGAGGGAGAATATTTACTGGGGGATGGCGGGAACGTACACCGATAAACTCATCTTT.

This rearrangement joins TRDV2 to TRDJ2; D remains ambiguous. The CDR3 consists of 18 residues. V lost 0 bases to trimming and J lost 8 bases, with 24 bases between them. Germline values: CDR1 GEAIGNYY, CDR2 EKD. CDR3 amino acids: CACDTAEIVGKKTAQLFF. In DNA form, the CDR3 reads TGTGCCTGTGACACCGCAGAGATCGTGGGAAAAAAAACGGCACAACTCTTCTTT.

This clone came up a few times. The chain couples TRDV1 to TRDJ1; 8 bases line up with TRDD3. The CDR3 has 19 residues. Germline values: CDR1 TSWWSYY, CDR2 QGS. The V segment lost 0 bases and the J segment 0 bases; nucleotides outside the gene matches: 12. The CDR3 spells CALGELGPPVLGDTDKLIF. The CDR3 coding sequence is TGTGCTCTTGGGGAACTAGGACCTCCGGTACTGGGGGACACCGATAAACTCATCTTT.

This clone is labeled as large. The chain couples TRDV1 to TRDJ1, with D maybe TRDD3 (5 bases). The ends were cut back, 3 bases at V and 2 bases at J, with 13 bases in the middle. Germline CDR1 and CDR2: TSWWSYY and QGS. The CDR3 loop spans 15 amino acids. CDR3 DNA sequence: TGTGCTCTTGGGGATTTCTCATACGCGACCGATAAACTCATCTTT. It translates to CALGDFSYATDKLIF.

This clone is labeled as medium-sized. This chain's CDR3 is CACDTLLGVPLSSWDTRQMFF. The CDR3 coding sequence is TGTGCCTGTGACACCTTGCTGGGGGTCCCCCTCAGCTCCTGGGACACCCGACAGATGTTTTTC. This chain links TRDV2 with TRDJ3, with TRDD3 matching 7 bases. This CDR3 is 21 amino acids long. The germline V gene encodes CDR1 GEAIGNYY and CDR2 EKD. J lost 0 bases, V lost 0 bases, and 13 bases had no gene match.

This clone was observed a handful of times. The TCRdb record carries a much larger clone's protein, which differs from this DNA's translation at residue 7; a read error is the likely cause, and the protein listed here is the DNA translation. This sequence joins TRDV1 and TRDJ1, with TRDD3 matching over 11 bases. Germline V gene lookup returns CDR1 TSWWSYY and CDR2 QGS. This CDR3 has 17 residues. V shed 6 bases, J shed 10 bases, and the junction held 19 bases outside the gene matches. Here the CDR3 DNA reads TGTGCTCTTGGCCTTCCTATGCCCCTCTGGGGGATACCGGGACTCATCTTT. Its protein product is CALGLPMPLWGIPGLIF.

This clone was seen only once. The sample holds other DNA sequences that translate to the same CDR3. The chain uses TRDV1 and TRDJ1; TRDD3 matches at 9 bases. Germline V lookup: CDR1 TSWWSYY, CDR2 QGS. The V segment lost 2 bases and the J segment 0 bases; nucleotides outside the gene matches: 19. The CDR3 consists of 21 residues. CDR3 sequence (DNA): TGTGCTCTTGGGGAATCACCCTATCGAGTACTGGGGGACTTGTACACCGATAAACTCATCTTT. Translation gives CALGESPYRVLGDLYTDKLIF.

A single count supports this clone. A clone one base away is much larger, so this may be a read error. Because the CDR3's place on the DNA is in doubt, the DNA is left out and the CDR3 is given as listed by TCRdb. This chain links TRAV29/DV5 with TRDJ1; the DNA was not used to check the table's D call, TRDD3. From germline, CDR1 is NSMFDY and CDR2 ISSIKDK. The CDR3 numbers 24 amino acids, ends counted. The CDR3 reads CSVLLCSREGLQLLGDPSDDKLIF.

This clone is deemed medium-sized. The rearrangement uses TRDV1 and TRDJ3; TRDD3 matches at 9 bases. The CDR3 contains 25 residues. J was trimmed by 0 bases and V by 2 bases; bases with no gene match: 23. The V gene's germline CDR1 is TSWWSYY and CDR2 QGS. The CDR3, as DNA: TGTGCTCTTGGGGAAGGGATCCTACATGTACTGGGGGAGTCAGCGTGCTCCTGGGACACCCGACAGATGTTTTTC. Translating gives CALGEGILHVLGESACSWDTRQMFF.

Regarding this clone: A far larger clone is one base from this, pointing to a likely read error. Other nucleotide sequences in the sample specify the same CDR3. The CDR3 bases are TGTGCTCTTGGGGAGCTAATAGACCCCTACCCTGGGGGATACTGGGACACCCGACAGATGTTTTTC. It encodes CALGELIDPYPGGYWDTRQMFF. V and J are TRDV1 and TRDJ3; 10 nucleotides align to TRDD3. Germline V lookup: CDR1 TSWWSYY, CDR2 QGS. The CDR3 length is 22 residues. Trimming at V came to 3 bases and at J to 3 bases, leaving 17 bases not matched to a gene.